The 16 T cell receptor beta chains presented below share a single source sample, sequenced in a study of blood T cell repertoires in COVID-19. The assay was immunoSEQ multiplex PCR, and TCRdb's table has in-frame clones only and misses some. This sample has about 100,000 clones, with nearly 90% found just once. The sample consisted of peripheral blood. Every receptor here comes from an older woman with acute or convalescent COVID-19.

The chain links TRBV30 to TRBJ1-2; D is perhaps TRBD1 (5 bases). The CDR3 extends over 13 amino acids. V shed 1 base and J shed 1 base, with 7 bases lying between them. Germline values: CDR1 GTSNPN, CDR2 SVGIG (reference sequence). The CDR3 here is CAWSDDSNYGYTF. CDR3 in DNA: TGTGCCTGGAGTGACGACAGTAACTATGGCTACACCTTC.

V and J are TRBV9 and TRBJ2-1; 7 bases match TRBD1. Germline lookup yields CDR1 SGDLS and CDR2 YYNGEE. V lost 3 bases, J lost 7 bases, and 16 bases stayed unmatched. The CDR3 covers 17 residues. CDR3 DNA: TGTGCCAGCAGCGAAAACCAACAGGGGCCTACGAGAAATGAGCAGTTCTTC. It translates to CASSENQQGPTRNEQFF.

The chain carries TRBV11-2 and TRBJ2-1; TRBD2 matches 11 bases. Germline V gives CDR1 SGHAT, CDR2 FQNNGV. The CDR3 runs to 18 residues. V lost 3 bases and J lost 5; bases outside the gene matches: 12. The CDR3 bases are TGTGCCAGCAGCTTGGGTTTATGGATGACTAGCGGGAACAATGAGCAGTTCTTC. Translation: CASSLGLWMTSGNNEQFF.

CDR3 protein: CASTPASGRLYEQFF. In DNA form, the CDR3 reads TGTGCCAGCACGCCGGCTAGCGGGAGGCTCTATGAGCAGTTCTTC. This chain connects TRBV11-2 to TRBJ2-1; 11 bases align to TRBD2. This CDR3 spans 15 amino acids. In germline, CDR1 is SGHAT, CDR2 FQNNGV. After removal of 7 bases from V and 8 bases from J, the junction contained 10 bases not matched to a gene.

The chain carries TRBV6-1 and TRBJ2-5; D call uncertain. V lost 1 base, J lost 0 bases, and 6 bases lay in between. The V gene's germline CDR1 is MNHNS and CDR2 SASEGT. CDR3 length: 14 residues. The CDR3 coding sequence is TGTGCCAGCAGTGAAGAGGCGGACCAAGAGACCCAGTACTTC. This translates into CASSEEADQETQYF.

Concerning this clone: An end of the junction does not agree with germline; a read error may underlie this. V gene TRBV5-4 combines with J gene TRBJ2-1; 13 nucleotides line up with TRBD2. There are 14 residues in the CDR3. Germline V gene data show CDR1 as SGHNT and CDR2 as YYREEE (reference sequence). CDR3 residues: CASSFMGLAGSHLF. The CDR3 DNA sequence: TGTGCCAGCAGCTTTATGGGACTAGCGGGGTCCCATCTCTTC.

The chain combines TRBV28 with TRBJ1-6, with 8 bases lining up with TRBD1. V shed 6 bases and J 1 base; nucleotides not matched to a gene: 11. CDR3 length equals 18 residues. CDR1 is MDHEN, CDR2 SYDVKM, per germline. The CDR3 region is CASRMDRALSSYNSPLHF. DNA for the CDR3: TGTGCCAGCAGAATGGACAGGGCGCTCTCTTCCTATAATTCACCCCTCCACTTT.

The chain links TRBV7-2 to TRBJ2-2; 7 bases match TRBD2. V lost 10 bases and J lost 9; bases outside the gene matches: 20. The CDR3 length is 16 residues. Germline assignment: CDR1 SGHTA and CDR2 FQGNSA. CDR3 DNA sequence: TGTGCCACGCCCCTCCTAGGCGGGAGTTCCCCTAGGGAGCTGTTTTTT. This gives the protein CATPLLGGSSPRELFF.

The V call is TRBV30, the J call TRBJ1-6; D is perhaps TRBD1 (5 bases). Trimming pared 4 bases from V and 9 bases from J, leaving 10 bases between. Germline V lookup: CDR1 GTSNPN, CDR2 SVGIG (reference sequence). CDR3 length: 12 residues. CDR3 in DNA: TGTGCCTGGACATGGGGCGGTTCACCCCTCCACTTT. It translates to CAWTWGGSPLHF.

As regards this clone: The junction departs from the called germline gene at one end, perhaps through a read error. The chain links TRBV7-7 to TRBJ2-2, with D possibly matching TRBD2 (6 bases). This CDR3 region has 16 residues. Germline loops: CDR1 SSHAT, CDR2 FNYEAQ (reference sequence). The DNA for the CDR3 is TGTGCTAGCAGCCTACTAAGCGGGTCGAACACCGGGGAGCTGTTTTTT. It encodes CASSLLSGSNTGELFF.

On this clone: Other DNA sequences in this specimen translate into the identical CDR3. The V gene is TRBV18, the J gene TRBJ1-2; TRBD1 aligns across 7 bases. V shed 2 bases and J 2 bases; nucleotides not matched to a gene: 2. CDR3 size: 14 residues. The germline V gene has CDR1 KGHSH and CDR2 LQKENI. The CDR3 spells CASSPDRANYGYTF. The CDR3 bases are TGTGCCAGCTCACCAGACAGGGCGAACTATGGCTACACCTTC.

The CDR3 protein is CAIAIRREGPNEQFF. The CDR3 coding sequence is TGTGCCATCGCAATAAGGCGGGAGGGCCCCAATGAGCAGTTCTTC. The chain employs TRBV10-3 and TRBJ2-1; 9 positions match TRBD2. CDR3 length: 15 amino acids. J lost 6 bases, V lost 8 bases, and 11 bases had no gene match. Germline V gene lookup returns CDR1 ENHRY and CDR2 SYGVKD.

The chain carries TRBV7-2 and TRBJ1-2; 9 bases are a match to TRBD1. Trimming took 0 bases from V and 4 from J; bases not matched to a gene: 3. Germline V gives CDR1 SGHTA, CDR2 FQGNSA. The CDR3 sequence is 15 residues long. The CDR3 DNA reads as TGTGCCAGCAGCTTAGCGACAGGGGGGAGCTATGGCTACACCTTC. Protein: CASSLATGGSYGYTF.

The rearrangement links TRBV7-3 to TRBJ2-5; 8 nucleotides line up with TRBD2. This CDR3 is built from 15 residues. Per the germline V gene, CDR1 is SGHTA and CDR2 is FQGTGA. Trimming at V came to 1 base and at J to 5 bases, leaving 6 bases not matched to a gene. CDR3 residues: CASSLMGLDEETQYF. In nucleotides, the CDR3 is TGTGCCAGCAGCTTAATGGGACTAGACGAGGAGACCCAGTACTTC. The entire variable domain, with the rest obtained from reference TRBV7-3 and TRBJ2-5, is as follows: GAGVSQTPSNKVTEKGKYVELRCDPISGHTALYWYRQSLGQGPEFLIYFQGTGAADDSGLPNDRFFAVRPEGSVSTLKIQRTERGDSAVYLCASSLMGLDEETQYFGPGTRLLVL.

This clone was counted many times. The CDR3 DNA reads TGCAGTGCTAGATTTGTCTCCGAAGCTTTCTTT. This encodes CSARFVSEAFF. This chain connects TRBV20-1 to TRBJ1-1; D gene uncertain. The CDR3 runs to 11 residues. Per the germline V gene, CDR1 is DFQATT and CDR2 is SNEGSKA (reference sequence). The V end was cut by 2 bases, the J end by 8 bases, with 9 bases between.

The genes are TRBV9 and TRBJ2-1, with 7 bases aligning to TRBD2. J gave up 6 bases and V 0 bases, and 3 bases lay outside the gene matches. The germline gives CDR1 SGDLS, CDR2 YYNGEE. CDR3 length equals 14 residues. The CDR3 bases are TGTGCCAGCAGCGTAGGTGGGACTATCAATGAGCAGTTCTTC. Amino acids: CASSVGGTINEQFF.